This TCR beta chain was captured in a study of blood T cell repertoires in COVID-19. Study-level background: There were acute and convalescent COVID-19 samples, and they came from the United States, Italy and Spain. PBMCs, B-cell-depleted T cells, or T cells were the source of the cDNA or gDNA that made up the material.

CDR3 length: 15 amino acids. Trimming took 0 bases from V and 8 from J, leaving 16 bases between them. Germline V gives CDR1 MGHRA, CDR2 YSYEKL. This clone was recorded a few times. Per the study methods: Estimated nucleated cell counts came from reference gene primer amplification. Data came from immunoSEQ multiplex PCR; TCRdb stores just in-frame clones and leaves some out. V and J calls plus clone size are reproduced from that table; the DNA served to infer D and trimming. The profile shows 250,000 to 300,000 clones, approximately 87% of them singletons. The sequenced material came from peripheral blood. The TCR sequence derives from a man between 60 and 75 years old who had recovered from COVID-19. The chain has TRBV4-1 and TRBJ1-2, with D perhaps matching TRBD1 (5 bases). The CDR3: CASSQDSGNSYGYTF. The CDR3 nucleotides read TGCGCCAGCAGCCAAGATTCAGGGAACAGTTACGGCTACACCTTC.